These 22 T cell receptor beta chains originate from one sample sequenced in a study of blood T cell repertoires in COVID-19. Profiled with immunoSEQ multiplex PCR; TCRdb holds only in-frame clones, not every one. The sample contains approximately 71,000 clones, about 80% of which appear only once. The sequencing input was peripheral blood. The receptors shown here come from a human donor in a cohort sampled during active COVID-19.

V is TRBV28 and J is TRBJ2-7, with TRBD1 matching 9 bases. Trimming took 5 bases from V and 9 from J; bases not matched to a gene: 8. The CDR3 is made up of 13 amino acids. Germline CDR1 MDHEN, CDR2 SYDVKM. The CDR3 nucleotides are TGTGCCAGCAGTAGGTGGACAGGGGAGAGGCAGTACTTC. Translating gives CASSRWTGERQYF.

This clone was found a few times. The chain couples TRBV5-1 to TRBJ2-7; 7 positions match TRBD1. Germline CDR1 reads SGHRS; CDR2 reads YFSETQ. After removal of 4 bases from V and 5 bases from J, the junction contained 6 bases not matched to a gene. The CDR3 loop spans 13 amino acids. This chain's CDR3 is CASSAGTDHEQYF. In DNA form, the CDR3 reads TGCGCCAGCAGCGCCGGGACAGACCACGAGCAGTACTTC. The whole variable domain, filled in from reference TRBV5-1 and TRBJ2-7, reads KAGVTQTPRYLIKTRGQQVTLSCSPISGHRSVSWYQQTPGQGLQFLFEYFSETQRNKGNFPGRFSGRQFSNSRSEMNVSTLELGDSALYLCASSAGTDHEQYFGPGTRLTVT.

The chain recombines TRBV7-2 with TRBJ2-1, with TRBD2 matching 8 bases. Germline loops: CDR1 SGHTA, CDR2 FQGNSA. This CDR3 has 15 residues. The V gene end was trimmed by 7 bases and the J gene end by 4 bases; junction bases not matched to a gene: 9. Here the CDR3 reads CASTPGVAGYNEQFF. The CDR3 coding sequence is TGTGCCAGCACCCCAGGGGTAGCGGGGTACAATGAGCAGTTCTTC.

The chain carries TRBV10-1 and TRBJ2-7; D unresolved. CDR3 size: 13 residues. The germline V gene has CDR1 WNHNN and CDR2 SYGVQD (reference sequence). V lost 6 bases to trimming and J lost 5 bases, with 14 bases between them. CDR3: CASSLGASDEQYF. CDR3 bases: TGCGCCAGCAGCCTAGGAGCGAGCGACGAGCAGTACTTC.

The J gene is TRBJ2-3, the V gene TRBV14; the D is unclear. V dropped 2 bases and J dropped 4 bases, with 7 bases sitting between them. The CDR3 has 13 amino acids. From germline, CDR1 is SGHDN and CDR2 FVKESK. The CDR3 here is CASSQLGADTQYF. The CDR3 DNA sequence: TGTGCCAGCAGCCAACTGGGCGCAGATACGCAGTATTTT.

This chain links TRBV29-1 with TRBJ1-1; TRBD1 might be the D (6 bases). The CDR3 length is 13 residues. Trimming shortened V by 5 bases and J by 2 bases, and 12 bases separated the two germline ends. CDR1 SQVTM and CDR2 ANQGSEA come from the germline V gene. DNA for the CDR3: TGCAGCGTTAACAGGGTTGGAAACACTGAAGCTTTCTTT. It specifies CSVNRVGNTEAFF.

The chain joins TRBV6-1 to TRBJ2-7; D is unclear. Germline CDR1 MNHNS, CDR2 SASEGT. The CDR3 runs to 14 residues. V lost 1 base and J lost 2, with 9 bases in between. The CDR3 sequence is CASSEVEQTYEQYF. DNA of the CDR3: TGTGCCAGCAGTGAAGTGGAACAGACCTACGAGCAGTACTTC.

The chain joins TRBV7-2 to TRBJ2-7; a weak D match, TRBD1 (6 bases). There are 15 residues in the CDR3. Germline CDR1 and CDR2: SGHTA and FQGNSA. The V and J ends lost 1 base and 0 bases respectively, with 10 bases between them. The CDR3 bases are TGTGCCAGCAGCTTAGATGTGACAGGCTCCTACGAGCAGTACTTC. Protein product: CASSLDVTGSYEQYF.

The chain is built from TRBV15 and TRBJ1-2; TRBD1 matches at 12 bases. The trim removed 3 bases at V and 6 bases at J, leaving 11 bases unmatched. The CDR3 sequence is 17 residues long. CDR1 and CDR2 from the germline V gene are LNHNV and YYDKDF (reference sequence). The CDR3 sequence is CATSSPGTGGAGDGYTF. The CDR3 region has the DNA TGTGCCACCAGCAGCCCCGGGACAGGGGGCGCGGGGGATGGCTACACCTTC. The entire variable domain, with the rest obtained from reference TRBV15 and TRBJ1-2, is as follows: DAMVIQNPRYQVTQFGKPVTLSCSQTLNHNVMYWYQQKSSQAPKLLFHYYDKDFNNEADTPDNFQSRRPNTSFCFLDIRSPGLGDTAMYLCATSSPGTGGAGDGYTFGSGTRLTVV.

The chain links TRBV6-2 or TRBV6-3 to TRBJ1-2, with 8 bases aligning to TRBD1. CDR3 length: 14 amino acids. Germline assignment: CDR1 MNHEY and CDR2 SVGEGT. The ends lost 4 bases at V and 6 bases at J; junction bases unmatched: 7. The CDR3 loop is CASSLAGTGHGYTF. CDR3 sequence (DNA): TGTGCCAGCAGTTTAGCCGGGACAGGACATGGCTACACCTTC.

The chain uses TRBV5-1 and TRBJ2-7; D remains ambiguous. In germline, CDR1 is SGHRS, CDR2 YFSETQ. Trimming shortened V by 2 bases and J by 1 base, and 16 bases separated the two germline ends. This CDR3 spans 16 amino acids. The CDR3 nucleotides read TGCGCCAGCAGCTTTACTTGGGTTGAGGCATCCTACGAGCAGTACTTC. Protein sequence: CASSFTWVEASYEQYF.

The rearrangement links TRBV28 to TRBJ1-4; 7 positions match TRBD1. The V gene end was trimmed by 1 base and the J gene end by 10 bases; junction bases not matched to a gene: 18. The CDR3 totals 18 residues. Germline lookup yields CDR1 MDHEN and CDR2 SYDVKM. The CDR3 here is CASSLLSFRGMVEGKLFF. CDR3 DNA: TGTGCCAGCAGTTTATTAAGTTTCAGGGGGATGGTCGAGGGAAAACTGTTTTTT.

CDR3 coding DNA: TGCAGCGCCTCCGGGCGGGGGACCTACAATGAGCAGTTCTTC. Translating gives CSASGRGTYNEQFF. The rearrangement links TRBV29-1 to TRBJ2-1, with TRBD2 identical over 7 bases. The germline V gene has CDR1 SQVTM and CDR2 ANQGSEA. CDR3 size: 14 residues. The V gene end was trimmed by 7 bases and the J gene end by 2 bases; junction bases not matched to a gene: 8.

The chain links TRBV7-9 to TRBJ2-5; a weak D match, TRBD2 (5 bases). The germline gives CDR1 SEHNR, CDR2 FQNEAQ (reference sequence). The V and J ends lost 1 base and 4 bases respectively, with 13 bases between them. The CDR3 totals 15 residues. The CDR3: CASSLDGVGIETQYF. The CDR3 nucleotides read TGTGCCAGCAGCTTAGATGGCGTCGGGATAGAGACCCAGTACTTC.

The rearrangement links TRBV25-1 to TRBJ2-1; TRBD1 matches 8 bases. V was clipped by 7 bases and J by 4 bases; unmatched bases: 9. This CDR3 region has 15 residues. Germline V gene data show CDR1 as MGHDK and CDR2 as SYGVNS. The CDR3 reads CASTPDRGPYNEQFF. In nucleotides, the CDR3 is TGTGCCAGCACCCCAGACAGGGGACCTTACAATGAGCAGTTCTTC. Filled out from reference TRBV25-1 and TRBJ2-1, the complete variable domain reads EADIYQTPRYLVIGTGKKITLECSQTMGHDKMYWYQQDPGMELHLIHYSYGVNSTEKGDLSSESTVSRIRTEHFPLTLESARPSHTSQYLCASTPDRGPYNEQFFGPGTRLTVL.

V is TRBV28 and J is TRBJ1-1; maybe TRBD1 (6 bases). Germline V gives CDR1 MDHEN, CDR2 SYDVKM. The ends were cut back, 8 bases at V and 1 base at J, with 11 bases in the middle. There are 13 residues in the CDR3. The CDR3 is CASHREENTEAFF. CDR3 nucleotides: TGTGCCAGCCACAGGGAAGAGAACACTGAAGCTTTCTTT.

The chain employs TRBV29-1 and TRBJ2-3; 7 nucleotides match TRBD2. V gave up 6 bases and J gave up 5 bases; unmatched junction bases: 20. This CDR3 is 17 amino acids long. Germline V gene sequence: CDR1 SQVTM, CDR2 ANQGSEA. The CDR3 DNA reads TGCAGCGTCGTTTGGCCCAGCGGGAAGGGGTATGGAGATACGCAGTATTTT. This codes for CSVVWPSGKGYGDTQYF.

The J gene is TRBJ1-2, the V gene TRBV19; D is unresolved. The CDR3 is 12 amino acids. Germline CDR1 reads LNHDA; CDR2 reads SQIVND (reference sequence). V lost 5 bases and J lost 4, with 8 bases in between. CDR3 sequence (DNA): TGTGCCAGTAGTCCGGGGTTCTATGGCTACACCTTC. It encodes CASSPGFYGYTF.

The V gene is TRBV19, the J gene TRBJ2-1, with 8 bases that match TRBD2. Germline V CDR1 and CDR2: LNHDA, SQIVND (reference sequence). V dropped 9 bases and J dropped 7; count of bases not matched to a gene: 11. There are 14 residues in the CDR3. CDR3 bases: TGTGCCAGCTCGACTAGCCCGGGAGGGAATGAGCAGTTCTTC. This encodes CASSTSPGGNEQFF. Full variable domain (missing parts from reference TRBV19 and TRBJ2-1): DGGITQSPKYLFRKEGQNVTLSCEQNLNHDAMYWYRQDPGQGLRLIYYSQIVNDFQKGDIAEGYSVSREKKESFPLTVTSAQKNPTAFYLCASSTSPGGNEQFFGPGTRLTVL.

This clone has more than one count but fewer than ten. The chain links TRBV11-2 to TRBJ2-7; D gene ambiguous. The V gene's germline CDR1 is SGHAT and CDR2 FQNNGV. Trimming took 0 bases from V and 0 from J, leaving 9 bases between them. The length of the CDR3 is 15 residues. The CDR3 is CASSLEVGSSYEQYF. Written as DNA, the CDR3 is TGTGCCAGCAGCTTAGAGGTCGGTAGCTCCTACGAGCAGTACTTC.

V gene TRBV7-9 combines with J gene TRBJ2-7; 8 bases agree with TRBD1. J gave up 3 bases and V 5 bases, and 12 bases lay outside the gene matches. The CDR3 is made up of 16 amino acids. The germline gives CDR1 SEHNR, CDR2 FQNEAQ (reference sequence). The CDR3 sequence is CASSPFGQGFGYEQYF. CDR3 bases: TGTGCCAGCAGCCCCTTTGGACAGGGTTTCGGCTACGAGCAGTACTTC.

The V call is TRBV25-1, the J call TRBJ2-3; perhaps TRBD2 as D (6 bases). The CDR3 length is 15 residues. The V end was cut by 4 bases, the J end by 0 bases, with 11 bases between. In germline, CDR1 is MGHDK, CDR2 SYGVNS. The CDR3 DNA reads TGTGCCAGCAGTGGTAGCGGATATAGCACAGATACGCAGTATTTT. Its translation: CASSGSGYSTDTQYF.